This is a list of T cell receptor beta chains from one sample in a study of T-cell memory formation after mild COVID-19. TCRdb itself ran the 5' RACE reads through MiXCR, one entry per CDR3 protein. The sample lists about 400,000 distinct CDR3 sequences, 20% to 30% seen once, with about 12% in the top ten. The sample was PBMCs or a T cell subset sorted from them (not recorded which). The origin of the receptors is an adult woman who had mild COVID-19 (a few samples of this study predate the infection). Cell type and time point are not known. Each CDR3 is given with its conserved first and last residue. D genes are given only for firm matches. Some rows mark clone size as missing; the rest say once, few, many or name a class of expanded clone.

TRBJ2-1,NA,NA,TRBV4-3,12,CASSQGHNEQFF,TGCGCCAGCAGCCAAGGACACAATGAGCAGTTCTTC
TRBJ2-3,few,TRBD2,TRBV5-1,17,CASSLSWTSGAGDTQYF,TGCGCCAGCAGCTTATCCTGGACTAGCGGGGCAGGAGATACGCAGTATTTT
TRBJ2-4,few,NA,TRBV12-3/TRBV12-4,15,CASSLREVAKNIQYF,TGTGCCAGCAGTCTCCGAGAGGTAGCCAAAAACATTCAGTACTTC
TRBJ2-5,NA,TRBD2,TRBV29-1,14,CSIRGLATQETQYF,TGCAGCATTAGGGGACTAGCGACACAAGAGACCCAGTACTTC
TRBJ2-1,few,TRBD2,TRBV12-3/TRBV12-4,14,CASSPSGGRYEQFF,TGTGCCAGCAGTCCTAGCGGGGGCAGGTATGAGCAGTTCTTC
TRBJ2-1,NA,TRBD2,TRBV20-1,16,CSARPGTSGPHNEQFF,TGCAGTGCTAGGCCTGGGACTAGCGGCCCGCACAATGAGCAGTTCTTC
TRBJ1-6,NA,TRBD1,TRBV12-3/TRBV12-4,18,CASTKTGTGGLGDSPLHF,TGTGCCAGCACCAAGACCGGGACAGGAGGGCTTGGTGACTCACCCCTCCACTTT
TRBJ2-2,NA,NA,TRBV5-5,13,CASSQQGTGELFF,TGTGCCAGCAGCCAGCAAGGAACCGGGGAGCTGTTTTTT
TRBJ2-1,few,NA,TRBV5-1,15,CASSYRTFSYNEQFF,TGCGCCAGCAGCTACAGAACCTTCTCCTACAATGAGCAGTTCTTC
TRBJ2-7,NA,NA,TRBV27,13,CASGVDRDYEQYF,TGTGCCAGCGGAGTGGATCGGGACTACGAGCAGTACTTC
TRBJ2-1,NA,NA,TRBV19,14,CASSMRRAGNEQFF,TGTGCCAGTAGTATGAGACGGGCAGGCAATGAGCAGTTCTTC
TRBJ1-2,NA,NA,TRBV9,14,CASSVVSGGYGYTF,TGTGCCAGCAGCGTAGTTTCGGGGGGATATGGCTACACCTTC
TRBJ2-5,NA,TRBD1,TRBV6-1,16,CASSEVAGTGEETQYF,TGTGCCAGCAGTGAAGTAGCCGGGACAGGGGAAGAGACCCAGTACTTC